Following are 15 T cell receptor beta chains from one sample sequenced in a study of blood T cell repertoires in COVID-19. Measured with immunoSEQ multiplex PCR; TCRdb has only the in-frame clones, and not every one. The data hold some 150,000 clones, with approximately 87% observed a single time. The sequenced sample was peripheral blood. The receptors come from a woman between 45 and 65 years old with active or convalescent COVID-19.

V and J are TRBV3-1 (or the pseudogene TRBV3-2) and TRBJ1-2, with 8 bases matching TRBD1. Germline CDR1 is LGHDT and CDR2 is YNNKEL (reference sequence). Losses at the gene ends were 0 bases for V and 3 bases for J; bases not matched to a gene: 9. The CDR3 contains 17 residues. The CDR3 reads CASSQDSDRGKDYGYTF. The CDR3 DNA follows: TGTGCCAGCAGCCAAGATTCCGACAGGGGAAAGGACTATGGCTACACCTTC.

The chain joins TRBV5-6 to TRBJ1-2, with TRBD1 matching 7 bases. CDR1 SGHDT and CDR2 YYEEEE come from the germline V gene. CDR3 length equals 15 residues. The J segment lost 3 bases and the V segment lost 3 bases, leaving 8 bases of the junction unmatched. The CDR3 bases are TGTGCCAGCAGCTCTCGGACAGGATGGTACTATGGCTACACCTTC. This gives the protein CASSSRTGWYYGYTF.

A note on this clone: The same CDR3 also results from other DNA sequences found in this sample. V and J are TRBV28 and TRBJ1-6; D perhaps matches TRBD1 (6 bases). Germline loops: CDR1 MDHEN, CDR2 SYDVKM. The ends were cut back, 2 bases at V and 7 bases at J, with 12 bases in the middle. The CDR3 spans 15 residues. CDR3 protein: CASSLKTGLNSPLHF. The CDR3 DNA reads TGTGCCAGCAGTTTAAAAACAGGGTTGAATTCACCCCTCCACTTT.

The chain is built from TRBV19 and TRBJ1-2; D may be TRBD1 (6 bases). Germline loops: CDR1 LNHDA, CDR2 SQIVND (reference sequence). This CDR3 comprises 13 residues. Trimming left V 7 bases short and J 2 bases short, with 11 bases between. For the CDR3, the DNA is TGTGCCAGTAACAGGGAATCAAACTATGGCTACACCTTC. Translation gives CASNRESNYGYTF.

This rearrangement joins TRBV5-1 to TRBJ2-1, with D possibly TRBD2 on 5 matching bases. Germline V gene data show CDR1 as SGHRS and CDR2 as YFSETQ. V was cut by 2 bases and J by 7 bases, with 7 bases left in between. The CDR3 has 12 residues. For the CDR3, the DNA is TGCGCCAGCAGCTTAGGACTTAATGAGCAGTTCTTC. Translating it yields CASSLGLNEQFF.

CDR3 bases: TGTGCCAGCAGCGAAAGCGGGAGTTGGAATGAGCAGTTCTTC. Protein product: CASSESGSWNEQFF. V and J are TRBV25-1 and TRBJ2-1; 8 bases line up with TRBD2. The CDR3 consists of 14 residues. J lost 7 bases, V lost 6 bases, and 8 bases had no gene match. CDR1 and CDR2 from the germline V gene are MGHDK and SYGVNS.

The table lists this clone with a count of one. V usage is TRBV4-1 and J usage is TRBJ2-1, with 9 bases identical to TRBD1. V was clipped by 3 bases and J by 6 bases; unmatched bases: 6. Germline-derived CDR1 and CDR2 are MGHRA and YSYEKL. The CDR3 loop spans 15 amino acids. CDR3 region: CASSQSTGGINEQFF. The CDR3 region has the DNA TGCGCCAGCAGCCAGAGTACAGGGGGCATCAATGAGCAGTTCTTC.

The chain uses TRBV7-3 and TRBJ2-7, with D unresolved. Deletions cut 7 bases from V and 7 bases from J, with 14 bases between. The CDR3 totals 12 residues. Germline V gives CDR1 SGHTA, CDR2 FQGTGA. The CDR3 loop reads CASKHSRREQYF. CDR3 sequence (DNA): TGTGCCAGCAAGCACAGCAGAAGGGAGCAGTACTTC.

The V gene is TRBV3-1 (or the pseudogene TRBV3-2), the J gene TRBJ1-1, with D tentatively TRBD1 (6 bases). V was shortened by 3 bases and J by 1 base, with 9 bases between the two germline ends. Germline V gene sequence: CDR1 LGHDT, CDR2 YNNKEL (reference sequence). This CDR3 region has 14 residues. The CDR3 DNA reads TGTGCCAGCAGCCATCCACAGGGGAACACTGAAGCTTTCTTT. It codes for CASSHPQGNTEAFF.

The rearrangement joins TRBV19 to TRBJ2-5; 7 bases fit TRBD2. V dropped 1 base and J dropped 0; count of bases not matched to a gene: 2. Per germline, CDR1 LNHDA and CDR2 SQIVND (reference sequence). The CDR3 runs to 15 residues. CDR3 in amino acids: CASSIVGGNQETQYF. In DNA, the CDR3 is TGTGCCAGTAGTATAGTGGGGGGGAACCAAGAGACCCAGTACTTC.

V gene TRBV7-9 combines with J gene TRBJ1-2; 8 bases map to TRBD1. With V trimmed by 5 bases and J by 2 bases, 7 bases remained unmatched. Germline V gene sequence: CDR1 SEHNR, CDR2 FQNEAQ (reference sequence). The CDR3 is 15 residues long. CDR3 sequence: CASSPSDRGNYGYTF. The CDR3 DNA follows: TGTGCCAGCAGCCCGTCCGACAGGGGCAACTATGGCTACACCTTC. The whole variable domain, filled in from reference TRBV7-9 and TRBJ1-2, reads DTGVSQNPRHKITKRGQNVTFRCDPISEHNRLYWYRQTLGQGPEFLTYFQNEAQLEKSRLLSDRFSAERPKGSFSTLEIQRTEQGDSAMYLCASSPSDRGNYGYTFGSGTRLTVV.

The rearrangement uses TRBV6-2 or TRBV6-3 and TRBJ2-1, with TRBD2 matching over 8 bases. Trimming took 5 bases from V and 4 from J; bases not matched to a gene: 7. This CDR3 is 15 amino acids long. Germline lookup yields CDR1 MNHEY and CDR2 SVGEGT. CDR3 protein: CASSRTSGGYNEQFF. DNA of the CDR3: TGTGCCAGCAGTCGCACTAGCGGAGGGTACAATGAGCAGTTCTTC.

The chain uses TRBV4-2 and TRBJ2-5; 10 bases agree with TRBD2. The CDR3 sequence is 16 residues long. V was clipped by 4 bases and J by 5 bases; unmatched bases: 10. Germline CDR1 and CDR2: LGHNA and YNFKEQ. The CDR3 region has the DNA TGTGCCAGCAGCCCCTGGATAGCGGGGGGAATGGAGACCCAGTACTTC. Protein: CASSPWIAGGMETQYF.

As DNA, the CDR3 is TGCGCCAGCAGCTTGGGGTTCCGGACAGGGTCCGGGGGCGAGCAGTACTTC. Protein product: CASSLGFRTGSGGEQYF. The chain recombines TRBV5-1 with TRBJ2-7; 8 bases agree with TRBD1. Germline assignment: CDR1 SGHRS and CDR2 YFSETQ. CDR3 size: 17 residues. The V and J ends lost 0 bases and 6 bases, in that order; junction bases with no gene match: 14.

The genes are TRBV25-1 and TRBJ1-2; D call uncertain. V lost 6 bases, J lost 4 bases, and 15 bases lay in between. CDR3 length equals 14 residues. The germline V gene has CDR1 MGHDK and CDR2 SYGVNS. The CDR3 region has the DNA TGTGCCAGCAGGGCGGAGAAACTCGCCTATGGCTACACCTTC. Amino acid sequence: CASRAEKLAYGYTF.